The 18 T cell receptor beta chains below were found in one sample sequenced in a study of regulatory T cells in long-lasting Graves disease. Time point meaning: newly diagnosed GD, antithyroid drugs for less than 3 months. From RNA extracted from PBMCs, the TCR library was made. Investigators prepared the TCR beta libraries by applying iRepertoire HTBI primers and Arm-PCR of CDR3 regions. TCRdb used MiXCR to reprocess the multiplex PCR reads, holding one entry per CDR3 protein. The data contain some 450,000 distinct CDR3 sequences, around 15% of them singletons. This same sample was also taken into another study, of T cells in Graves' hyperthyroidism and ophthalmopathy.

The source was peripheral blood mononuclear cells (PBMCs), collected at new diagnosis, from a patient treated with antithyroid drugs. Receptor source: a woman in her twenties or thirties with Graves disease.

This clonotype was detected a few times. The DNA for the CDR3 is TGCGCCAGCAGCCAAGAGGGGCCGGGACTAGTGGTTTATGAGCAGTTCTTC. It translates to CASSQEGPGLVVYEQFF. V and J are TRBV4-1 and TRBJ2-1; 8 bases map to TRBD2. The CDR3 spans 17 residues. Germline-derived CDR1 and CDR2 are MGHRA and YSYEKL. Trimming at V came to 0 bases and at J to 8 bases, leaving 12 bases not matched to a gene.

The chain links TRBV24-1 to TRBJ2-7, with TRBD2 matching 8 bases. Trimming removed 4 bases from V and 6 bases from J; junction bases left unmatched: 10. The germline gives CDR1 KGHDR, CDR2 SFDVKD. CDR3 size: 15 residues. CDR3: CATSEGTGGPSEQYF. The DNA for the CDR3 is TGTGCCACCAGTGAAGGAACGGGAGGGCCCTCCGAGCAGTACTTC.

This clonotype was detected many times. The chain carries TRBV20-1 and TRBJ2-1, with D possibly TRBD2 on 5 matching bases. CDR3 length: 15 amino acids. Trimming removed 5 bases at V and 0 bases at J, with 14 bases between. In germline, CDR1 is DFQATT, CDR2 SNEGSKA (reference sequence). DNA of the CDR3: TGCAGTGCTTTTCCTTTAGGGAGCTCCTACAATGAGCAGTTCTTC. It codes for CSAFPLGSSYNEQFF.

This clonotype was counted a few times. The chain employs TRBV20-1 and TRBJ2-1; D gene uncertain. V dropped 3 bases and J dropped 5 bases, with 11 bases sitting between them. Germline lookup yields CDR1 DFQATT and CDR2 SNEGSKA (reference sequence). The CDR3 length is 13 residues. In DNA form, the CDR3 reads TGCAGTGCTAGTACGCCGGGCAACAATGAGCAGTTCTTC. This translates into CSASTPGNNEQFF.

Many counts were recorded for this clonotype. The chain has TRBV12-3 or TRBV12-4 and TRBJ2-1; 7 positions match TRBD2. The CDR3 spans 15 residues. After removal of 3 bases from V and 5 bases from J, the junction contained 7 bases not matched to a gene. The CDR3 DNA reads TGTGCCAGCAGTTTCGCGGGAGAACCCAACAATGAGCAGTTCTTC. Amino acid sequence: CASSFAGEPNNEQFF.

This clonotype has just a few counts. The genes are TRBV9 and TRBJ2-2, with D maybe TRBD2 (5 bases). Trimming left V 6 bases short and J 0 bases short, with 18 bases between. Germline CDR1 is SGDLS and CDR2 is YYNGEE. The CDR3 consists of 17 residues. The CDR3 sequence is CASTRASGVANTGELFF. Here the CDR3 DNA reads TGTGCCAGCACAAGGGCCAGCGGAGTTGCGAACACCGGGGAGCTGTTTTTT.

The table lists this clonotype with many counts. The chain's CDR3 is CASSPLPANSPLHF. The CDR3 coding sequence is TGTGCCAGCTCACCACTGCCAGCAAATTCACCCCTCCACTTT. The chain links TRBV18 to TRBJ1-6; D remains unclear. The germline V and J ends were trimmed by 1 base and 7 bases, with 8 bases remaining between them. There are 14 residues in the CDR3. Germline lookup yields CDR1 KGHSH and CDR2 LQKENI.

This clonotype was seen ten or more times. The CDR3 nucleotides are TGTGCCATCAGTGAGCCACTAGCGACCAATGAGCAGTTCTTC. Its translation is CAISEPLATNEQFF. This chain joins TRBV10-3 and TRBJ2-1, with TRBD2 matching 7 bases. CDR1 is ENHRY and CDR2 is SYGVKD in the germline V gene. Unmatched junction bases numbered 4, after V lost 2 bases and J lost 6 bases. The CDR3 is 14 amino acids.

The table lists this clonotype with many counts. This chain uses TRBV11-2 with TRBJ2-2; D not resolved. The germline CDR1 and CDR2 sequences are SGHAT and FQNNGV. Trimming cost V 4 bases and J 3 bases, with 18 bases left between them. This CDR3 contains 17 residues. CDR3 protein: CASSSRPPTFHTGELFF. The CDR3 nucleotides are TGTGCCAGCAGCTCCCGGCCCCCCACGTTCCACACCGGGGAGCTGTTTTTT. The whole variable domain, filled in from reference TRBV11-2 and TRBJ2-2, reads EAGVAQSPRYKIIEKRQSVAFWCNPISGHATLYWYQQILGQGPKLLIQFQNNGVVDDSQLPKDRFSAERLKGVDSTLKIQPAKLEDSAVYLCASSSRPPTFHTGELFFGEGSRLTVL.

For the CDR3, the DNA is TGTGCCACCCATGGAGAATACCGGGACAGTAATGAAAAACTGTTTTTT. Its protein product is CATHGEYRDSNEKLFF. The chain is built from TRBV7-2 and TRBJ1-4; 7 nucleotides match TRBD1. The ends lost 10 bases at V and 4 bases at J; junction bases unmatched: 15. The CDR3 is 16 residues long. Germline loops: CDR1 SGHTA, CDR2 FQGNSA.

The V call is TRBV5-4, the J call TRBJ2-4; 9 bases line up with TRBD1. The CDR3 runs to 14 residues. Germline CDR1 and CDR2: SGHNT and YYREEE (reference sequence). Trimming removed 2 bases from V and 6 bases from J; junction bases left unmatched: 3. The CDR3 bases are TGTGCCAGCAGCTTACAGGGGGCTGGAAACATTCAGTACTTC. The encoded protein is CASSLQGAGNIQYF.

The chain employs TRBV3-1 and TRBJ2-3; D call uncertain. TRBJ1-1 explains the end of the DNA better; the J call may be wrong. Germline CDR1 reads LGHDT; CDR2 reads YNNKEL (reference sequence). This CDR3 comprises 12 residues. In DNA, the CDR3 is TGTGCCAGCAGCCAAGATTGGCAGAAAGCTTTCTTT. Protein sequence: CASSQDWQKAFF.

Here the CDR3 reads CASSQPWDRRTGELFF. The CDR3, as DNA: TGTGCCAGCAGTCAGCCGTGGGATCGTAGGACCGGGGAGCTGTTTTTT. The chain is built from TRBV6-2 or TRBV6-3 and TRBJ2-2; D uncertain. Trimming left V 5 bases short and J 5 bases short, with 18 bases between. Germline CDR1 and CDR2: MNHEY and SVGEGT. This CDR3 spans 16 amino acids.

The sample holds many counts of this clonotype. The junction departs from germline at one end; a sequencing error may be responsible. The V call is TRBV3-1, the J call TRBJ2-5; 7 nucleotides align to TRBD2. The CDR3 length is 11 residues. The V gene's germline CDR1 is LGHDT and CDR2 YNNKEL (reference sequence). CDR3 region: CASSQEGGTKF. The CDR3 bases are TGTGCCAGCAGCCAAGAGGGCGGGACTAAATTC.

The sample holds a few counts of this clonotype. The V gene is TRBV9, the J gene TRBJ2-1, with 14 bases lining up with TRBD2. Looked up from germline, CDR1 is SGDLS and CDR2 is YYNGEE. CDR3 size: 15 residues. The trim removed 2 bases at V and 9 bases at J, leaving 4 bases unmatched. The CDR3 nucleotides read TGTGCCAGCAGCGTGGGACTAGCGGGAGAGGCTGAGCAGTTCTTC. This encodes CASSVGLAGEAEQFF.

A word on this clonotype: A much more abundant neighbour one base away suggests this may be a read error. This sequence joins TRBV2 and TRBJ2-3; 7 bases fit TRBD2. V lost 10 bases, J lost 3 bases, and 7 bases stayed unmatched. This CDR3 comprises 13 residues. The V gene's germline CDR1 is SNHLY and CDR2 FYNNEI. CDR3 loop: CAINTGGTDTQYF. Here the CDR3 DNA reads TGTGCCATCAATACGGGAGGTACAGATACGCAGTATTTT. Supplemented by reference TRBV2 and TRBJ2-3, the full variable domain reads EPEVTQTPSHQVTQMGQEVILRCVPISNHLYFYWYRQILGQKVEFLVSFYNNEISEKSEIFDDQFSVERPDGSNFTLKIRSTKLEDSAMYFCAINTGGTDTQYFGPGTRLTVL.

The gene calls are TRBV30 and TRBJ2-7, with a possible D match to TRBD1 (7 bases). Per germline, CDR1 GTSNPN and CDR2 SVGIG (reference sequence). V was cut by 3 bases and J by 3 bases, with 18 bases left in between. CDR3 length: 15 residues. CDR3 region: CAWSAQGGRDYEQYF. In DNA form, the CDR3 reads TGTGCCTGGAGCGCCCAGGGGGGACGAGACTACGAGCAGTACTTC.

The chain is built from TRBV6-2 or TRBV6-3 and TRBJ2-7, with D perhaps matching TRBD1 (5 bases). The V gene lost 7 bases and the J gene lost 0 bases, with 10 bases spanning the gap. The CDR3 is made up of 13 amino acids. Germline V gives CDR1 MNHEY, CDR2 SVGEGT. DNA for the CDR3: TGTGCCAGCAAGGACATAAGCTCCTACGAGCAGTACTTC. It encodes CASKDISSYEQYF.